The sequence of this T cell receptor (beta chain) was determined in a study of memory CD4+ T cells and cytomegalovirus serostatus. Single viable CD3+CD4+CD8-CD45RO+ cells were sorted as the memory CD4+ T cells. The CDR3 is 14 residues long. V was shortened by 5 bases and J by 11 bases, with 21 bases between the two germline ends. CDR1 and CDR2 from the germline V gene are MDHEN and SYDVKM. Profiled with immunoSEQ multiplex PCR; TCRdb holds only in-frame clones, not every one. The table lists 35,000 to 45,000 clones, around 75% of them singletons. The sequence derives from an adult in good health and CMV-seronegative. The material sequenced was memory CD4+ T cells from blood. The gene calls are TRBV28 and TRBJ2-5; D is perhaps TRBD1 (5 bases). The CDR3 bases are TGTGCCAGCAGTCCCGTGGGGCGTGTGAGAGAGCAGTACTTC. This translates into CASSPVGRVREQYF.